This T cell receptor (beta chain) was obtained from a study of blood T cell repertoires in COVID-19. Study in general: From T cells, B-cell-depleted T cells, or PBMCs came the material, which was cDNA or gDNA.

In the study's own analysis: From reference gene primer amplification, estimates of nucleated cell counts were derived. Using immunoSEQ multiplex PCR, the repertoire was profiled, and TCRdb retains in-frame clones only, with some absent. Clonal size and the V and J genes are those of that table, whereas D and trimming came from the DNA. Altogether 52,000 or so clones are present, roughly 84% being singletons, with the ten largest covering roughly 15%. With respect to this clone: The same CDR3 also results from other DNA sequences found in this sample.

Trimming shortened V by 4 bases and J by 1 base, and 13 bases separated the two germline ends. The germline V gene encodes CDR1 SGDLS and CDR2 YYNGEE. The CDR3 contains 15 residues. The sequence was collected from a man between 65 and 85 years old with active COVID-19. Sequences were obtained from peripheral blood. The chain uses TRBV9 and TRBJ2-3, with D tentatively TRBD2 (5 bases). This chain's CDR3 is CASSPRGSGTDTQYF. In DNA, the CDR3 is TGTGCCAGCAGCCCCCGGGGTAGCGGCACAGATACGCAGTATTTT.